A selection of T cell receptor beta chains follows, all from one sample in a study of T cells after yellow fever vaccination. TCRdb recomputed calls from the 5' RACE reads with MiXCR, one row per CDR3 protein. The table lists approximately 300,000 distinct CDR3 sequences, 6.8% of them singletons. Here the sequenced sample was PBMCs, taken around 45 days after the first yellow fever vaccination. Receptors originate from a man between 18 and 35 years old who received the YFV17D yellow fever vaccine. Each CDR3 is given with its conserved first and last residue.

>TRBV7-2|TRBJ2-1
CASSLARGAGSYNEQFF
>TRBV14|TRBJ2-3
CASSQMRTDTQYF
>TRBV7-9|TRBJ1-3
CASSLVGQLGNTIYF
>TRBV27|TRBJ2-3
CASSLVLSDDTQYF
>TRBV7-9|TRBJ1-3
CASRLTGETIYF
>TRBV4-3|TRBJ1-2
CASGQGAGGYTF
>TRBV10-3|TRBJ2-1
CAVSSGGSNEQFF
>TRBV6-2/TRBV6-3|TRBJ2-5
CASSGTRRETQYF
>TRBV3-1|TRBJ2-7
CASSPREPYEQYF
>TRBV7-2|TRBJ2-3
CASSSRGPSSTDTQYF
>TRBV30|TRBJ1-2
CAWVTGAIGYTF
>TRBV15|TRBJ1-1
CATSSRQGRNTEAFF
>TRBV7-2|TRBJ2-3
CASSSQLAGTDTQYF
>TRBV25-1|TRBJ2-1
CASRDRGLFNEQFF
>TRBV5-1|TRBJ2-1
CASSLQGRGGYNEQFF
>TRBV4-2|TRBJ2-1
CASSQAPVTGSSYNEQFF
>TRBV12-3/TRBV12-4|TRBJ2-3
CASSFVGTGKDTQYF
>TRBV19|TRBJ1-5
CASSIAGTDFYSNQPQHF
>TRBV5-1|TRBJ2-5
CASSPGPLRETQYF
>TRBV3-1|TRBJ2-1
CASSQDLLHQFF
>TRBV19|TRBJ2-1
CASQVIGGPSYNEQFF
>TRBV7-9|TRBJ2-1
CASSLALAGVYNEQFF
>TRBV6-1|TRBJ2-6
CASSPEGAMGANVLTF
>TRBV3-1|TRBJ2-1
CASSQEWIGDWFF
>TRBV29-1|TRBJ2-7
CSAGQGFDEQYF
>TRBV20-1|TRBJ2-6
CSAFVSSGANVLTF
>TRBV24-1|TRBJ2-1
CATSARRGGSGRSYNEQFF
>TRBV7-6|TRBJ2-3
CASSLRGIEDTQYF